This TCR beta chain was sequenced in a study of blood T cells in healthy people across ages. Whenever a sample was processed, at least 7 million PBMCs were isolated. Alongside a J-beta primer mix, a sample-barcoded 5' primer served in a second PCR lasting about 7 to 12 cycles. Tagging of each cDNA molecule was performed by a template-switch adaptor with 12 random nucleotides. Each sample yielded at least 3 million CDR3-containing paired-end reads. Each CDR3 protein gets one entry after TCRdb re-called the 5' RACE reads with MiXCR. The profile shows 700,000 to 950,000 distinct CDR3 sequences, 58% of them singletons. This clonotype was detected only a few times. CDR1 and CDR2 (germline): SGHTA, FQGNSA. The CDR3 sequence is 14 residues long. Trimming pared 4 bases from V and 5 bases from J, leaving 9 bases between.

This TCR was sampled from a man between 25 and 39 years old in good health. The sequencing input was blood. The rearrangement joins TRBV7-2 to TRBJ1-6; D is unresolved. The CDR3 here is CASSSGPNNSPLHF. In nucleotides, the CDR3 is TGTGCCAGCAGCTCCGGTCCCAATAATTCACCCCTCCACTTT.